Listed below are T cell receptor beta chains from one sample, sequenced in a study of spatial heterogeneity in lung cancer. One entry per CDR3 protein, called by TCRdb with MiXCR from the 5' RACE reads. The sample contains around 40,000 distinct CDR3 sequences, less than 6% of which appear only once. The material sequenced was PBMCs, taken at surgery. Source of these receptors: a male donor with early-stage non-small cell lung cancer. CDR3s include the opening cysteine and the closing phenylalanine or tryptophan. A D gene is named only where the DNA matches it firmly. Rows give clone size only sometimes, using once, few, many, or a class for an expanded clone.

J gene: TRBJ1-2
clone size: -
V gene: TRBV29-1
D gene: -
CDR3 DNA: TGCAGCGTTGAAGACCCGTGTGGCTATGGCTACACCTTC
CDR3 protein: CSVEDPCGYGYTF

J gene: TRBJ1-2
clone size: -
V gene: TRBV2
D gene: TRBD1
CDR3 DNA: TGTGCCAGCAGTTGGACAGGGGACTATGGCTACACCTTC
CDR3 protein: CASSWTGDYGYTF

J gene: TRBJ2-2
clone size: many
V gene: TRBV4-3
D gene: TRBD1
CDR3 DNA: TGCGCCAGCAGCCAAGTTCGCGGGCCGATCACCACAGGGGGCGTCGGGGCCGGGGAGCTGTTTTTT
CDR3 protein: CASSQVRGPITTGGVGAGELFF

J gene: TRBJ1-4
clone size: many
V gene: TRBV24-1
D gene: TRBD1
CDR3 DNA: TGTGCCACCATCAGGGACAGGTTGAAAGAAAAACTGTTTTTT
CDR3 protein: CATIRDRLKEKLFF

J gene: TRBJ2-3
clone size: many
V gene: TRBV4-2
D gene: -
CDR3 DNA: TGTGCCAGCAGCCAGCAAGACGGGGGCGGCACAGATACGCAGTATTTT
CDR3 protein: CASSQQDGGGTDTQYF

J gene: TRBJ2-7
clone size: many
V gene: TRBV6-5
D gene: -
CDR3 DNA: TGTGCCAGCAGTTACTCAAGGCTGGGGTCCTACGAGCAGTACTTC
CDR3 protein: CASSYSRLGSYEQYF

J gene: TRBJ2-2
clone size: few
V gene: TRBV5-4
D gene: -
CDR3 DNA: TGTGCCAGCAGCTTTGTGGCACGAGGTGGAAGGGGGATTAACACCGGGGAGCTGTTTTTT
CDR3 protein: CASSFVARGGRGINTGELFF

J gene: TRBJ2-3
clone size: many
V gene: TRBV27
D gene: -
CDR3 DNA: TGTGCCAGCAGTTACTTACAGGCCTCAGATACGCAGTATTTT
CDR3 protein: CASSYLQASDTQYF

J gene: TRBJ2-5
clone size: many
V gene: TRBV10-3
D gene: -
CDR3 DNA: TGTGCCATCAGTGAGTTCGGACAAGAGACCCAGTACTTC
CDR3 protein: CAISEFGQETQYF

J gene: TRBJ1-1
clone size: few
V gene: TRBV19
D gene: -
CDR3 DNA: TGTGCCAGTAGTATTAACACGGTGAACACTGAAGCTTTCTTT
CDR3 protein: CASSINTVNTEAFF

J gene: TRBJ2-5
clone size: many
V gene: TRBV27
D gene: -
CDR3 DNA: TGTGCCAGCAGTTTATCGTCGGGGGGCCTGGAGACCCAGTACTTC
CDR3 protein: CASSLSSGGLETQYF

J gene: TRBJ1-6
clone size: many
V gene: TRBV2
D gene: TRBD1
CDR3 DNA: TGTGCCAGCAAGGGACAGGCTAATAATTCACCCCTCCACTTT
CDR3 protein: CASKGQANNSPLHF

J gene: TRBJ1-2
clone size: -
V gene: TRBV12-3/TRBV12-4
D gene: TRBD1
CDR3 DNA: TGTGCCAGCAGAAGCAGGGGGCGGCTCTATGGCTACACCTTC
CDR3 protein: CASRSRGRLYGYTF

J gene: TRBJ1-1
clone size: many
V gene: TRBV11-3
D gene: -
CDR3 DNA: TGTGCCAGCAGGAGGGAGAACACTGAAGCTTTCTTT
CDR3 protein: CASRRENTEAFF

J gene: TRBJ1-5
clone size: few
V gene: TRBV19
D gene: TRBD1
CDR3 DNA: TGTGCCAGTAGTACCCTCAACAGGGGGCAACAGCCCCAGCATTTT
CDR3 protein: CASSTLNRGQQPQHF

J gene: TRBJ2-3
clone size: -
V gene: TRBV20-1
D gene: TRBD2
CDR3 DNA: TGCAGTGCTGTGGTTTTAGCGGGAGCTTGGGGGAGCACAGATACGCAGTATTTT
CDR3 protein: CSAVVLAGAWGSTDTQYF

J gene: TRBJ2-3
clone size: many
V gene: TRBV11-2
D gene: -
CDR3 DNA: TGTGCCAGCAGCCTCGGACGGCTCACAGATACGCAGTATTTT
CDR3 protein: CASSLGRLTDTQYF

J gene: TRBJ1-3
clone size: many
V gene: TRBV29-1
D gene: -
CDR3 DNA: TGCAGCGCCCTCGACAGTTACTCTGGAAACACCATATATTTT
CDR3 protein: CSALDSYSGNTIYF

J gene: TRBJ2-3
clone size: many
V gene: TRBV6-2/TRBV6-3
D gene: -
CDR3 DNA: TGTGCCAGCAGTTACGTAGGGCCCGGCGGTACGCAGTATTTT
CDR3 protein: CASSYVGPGGTQYF

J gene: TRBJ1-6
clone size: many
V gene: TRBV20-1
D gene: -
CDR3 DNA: TGCAGTGCTAGAGTAGGTTCCGGGGCTTCCTATAATTCACCCCTCCACTTT
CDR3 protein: CSARVGSGASYNSPLHF

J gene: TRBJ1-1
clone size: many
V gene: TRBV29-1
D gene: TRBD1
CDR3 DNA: TGCAGCGTCGCCACCGGGACAGTCAGCGGAGCTTTCTTT
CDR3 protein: CSVATGTVSGAFF

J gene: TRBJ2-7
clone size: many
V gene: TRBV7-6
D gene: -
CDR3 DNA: TGTGCCAGCAGCTTATATACGGGACGGTACGAGCAGTACTTC
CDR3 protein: CASSLYTGRYEQYF

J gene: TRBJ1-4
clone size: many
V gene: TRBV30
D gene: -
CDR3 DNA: TGTGCCTGGAGTCGGACGGCCGAAAAACTGTTTTTT
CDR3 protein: CAWSRTAEKLFF

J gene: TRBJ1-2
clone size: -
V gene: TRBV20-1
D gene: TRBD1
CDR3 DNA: TGCAGTGCAAGACAGGGATGTAACTATGGCTACACCTTC
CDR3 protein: CSARQGCNYGYTF

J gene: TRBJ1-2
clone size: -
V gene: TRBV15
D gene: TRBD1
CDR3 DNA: TGTGCCACCAGCAGCGATCGACAGGGGGCAGGAGGCTACACCTTC
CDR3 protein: CATSSDRQGAGGYTF

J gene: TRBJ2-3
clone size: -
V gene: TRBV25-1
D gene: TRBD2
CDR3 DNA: TGTGCCAGCAGCCACCGAGGGAGGGGCACAGATACGCAGTATTTT
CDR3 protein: CASSHRGRGTDTQYF

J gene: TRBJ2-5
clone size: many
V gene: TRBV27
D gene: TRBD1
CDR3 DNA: TGTGCCAGCAGTCTCCGGGACAGGGTTGGGACCCAGTACTTC
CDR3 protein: CASSLRDRVGTQYF

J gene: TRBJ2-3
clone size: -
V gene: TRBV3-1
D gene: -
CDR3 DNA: TGTGCCAGCAGCTTCCGTATAGGAGATACGCAGTATTTT
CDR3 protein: CASSFRIGDTQYF

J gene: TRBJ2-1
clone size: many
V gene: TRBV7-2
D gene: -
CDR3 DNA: TGTGCCAGCAGCCTAGGACAGTACACCTACAATGAGCAGTTCTTC
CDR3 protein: CASSLGQYTYNEQFF

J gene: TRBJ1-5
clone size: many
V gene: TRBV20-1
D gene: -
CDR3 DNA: TGCAGTCTCGGCGGGGTTAGGTCTCAGCCCCAGCATTTT
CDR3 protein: CSLGGVRSQPQHF

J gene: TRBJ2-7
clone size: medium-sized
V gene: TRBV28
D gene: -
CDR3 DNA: TGTGCCAGCAGTTTAGAGGGAGGCCATATCTACGAGCAGTACTTC
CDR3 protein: CASSLEGGHIYEQYF

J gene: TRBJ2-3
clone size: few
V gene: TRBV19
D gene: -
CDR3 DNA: TGTGCCAGTAGTATAGAACGGGCCGGGGATACGCAGTATTTT
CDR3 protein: CASSIERAGDTQYF

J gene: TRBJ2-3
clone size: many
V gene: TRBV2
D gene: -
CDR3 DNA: TGTGCCAGCAGTGAGGATAATTTCGGTTCTAGCACAGATACGCAGTATTTT
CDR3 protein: CASSEDNFGSSTDTQYF

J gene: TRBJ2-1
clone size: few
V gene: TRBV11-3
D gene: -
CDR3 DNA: TGTGCCAGCAGCTTACCCGGACTACCTGAGCAGTTCTTC
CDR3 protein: CASSLPGLPEQFF

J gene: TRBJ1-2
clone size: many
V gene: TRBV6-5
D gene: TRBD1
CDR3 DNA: TGTGCCAGCAGTTACGGACAGGGATTTGGCTACACCTTC
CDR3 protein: CASSYGQGFGYTF

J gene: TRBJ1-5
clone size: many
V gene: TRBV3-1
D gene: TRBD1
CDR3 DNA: TGTGCCAGCAGCCAAGCGGGACAGGGAGGCAATCAGCCCCAGCATTTT
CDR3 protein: CASSQAGQGGNQPQHF

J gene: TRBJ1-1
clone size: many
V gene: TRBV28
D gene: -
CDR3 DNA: TGTGCCAGCAGCTCCCCGGGGGGTAGGAACACTGAAGCTTTCTTT
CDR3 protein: CASSSPGGRNTEAFF

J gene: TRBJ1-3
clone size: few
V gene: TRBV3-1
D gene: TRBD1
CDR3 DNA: TGTGCCAGCAGCCAACGGGGGCCAGGGGGGACTGGAAACACCATATATTTT
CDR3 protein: CASSQRGPGGTGNTIYF